This record covers a single T cell receptor beta chain. Trimming took 0 bases from V and 2 from J, leaving 10 bases between them. Germline CDR1 is SGHNT and CDR2 is YYREEE (reference sequence). The CDR3 length is 15 residues. The data derive from a study of cytomegalovirus exposure and HLA in healthy donors. The PCR was carried out with 60 Vbeta primers and 13 Jbeta primers. The assay was immunoSEQ multiplex PCR, and TCRdb's table has in-frame clones only and misses some. The sample has more than 90,000 clones; 75% to 85% are singletons. Source material: PBMCs. This chain connects TRBV5-4 to TRBJ2-3, with D tentatively TRBD2 (6 bases). The TCR was taken from a woman aged 18-29 years in good health and CMV-seropositive. CDR3 sequence: CASSLGGGTTDTQYF. In DNA, the CDR3 is TGTGCCAGCAGCTTGGGGGGAGGAACCACAGATACGCAGTATTTT.